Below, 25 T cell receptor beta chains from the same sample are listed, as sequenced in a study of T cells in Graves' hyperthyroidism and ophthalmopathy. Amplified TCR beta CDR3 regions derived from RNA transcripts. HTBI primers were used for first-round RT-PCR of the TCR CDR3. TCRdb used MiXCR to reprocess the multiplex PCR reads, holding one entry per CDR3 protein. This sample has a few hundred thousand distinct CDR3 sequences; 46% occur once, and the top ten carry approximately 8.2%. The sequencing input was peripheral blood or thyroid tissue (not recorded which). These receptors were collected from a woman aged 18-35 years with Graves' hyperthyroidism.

The CDR3 loop reads CASSQDGGRPYGYTF. As DNA, the CDR3 is TGTGCCAGCAGCCAAGATGGCGGGAGGCCCTATGGCTACACCTTC. V usage is TRBV4-2 and J usage is TRBJ1-2; no clear D gene. Trimming removed 0 bases at V and 4 bases at J, with 12 bases between. The CDR3 loop spans 15 amino acids. Germline V gene data show CDR1 as LGHNA and CDR2 as YNFKEQ.

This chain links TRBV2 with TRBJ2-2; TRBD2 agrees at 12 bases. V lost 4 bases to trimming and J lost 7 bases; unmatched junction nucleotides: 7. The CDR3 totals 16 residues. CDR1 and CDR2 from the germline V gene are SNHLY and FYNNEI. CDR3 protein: CASSVRTSGIGGELFF. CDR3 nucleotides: TGTGCCAGCAGTGTGAGGACTAGCGGGATCGGCGGGGAGCTGTTTTTT. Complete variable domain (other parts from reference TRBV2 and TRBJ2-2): EPEVTQTPSHQVTQMGQEVILRCVPISNHLYFYWYRQILGQKVEFLVSFYNNEISEKSEIFDDQFSVERPDGSNFTLKIRSTKLEDSAMYFCASSVRTSGIGGELFFGEGSRLTVL.

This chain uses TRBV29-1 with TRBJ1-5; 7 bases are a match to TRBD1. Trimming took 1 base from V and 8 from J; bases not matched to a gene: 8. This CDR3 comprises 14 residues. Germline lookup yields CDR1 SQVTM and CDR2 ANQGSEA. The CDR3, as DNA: TGCAGCGTTGAAGTAAGCGGGACAGCCAAGCCCCAGCATTTT. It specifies CSVEVSGTAKPQHF.

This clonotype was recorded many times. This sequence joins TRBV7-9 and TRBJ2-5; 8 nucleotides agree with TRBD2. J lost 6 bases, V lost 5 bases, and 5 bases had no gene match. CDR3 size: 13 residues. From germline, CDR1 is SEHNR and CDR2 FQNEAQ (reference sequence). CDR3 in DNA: TGTGCCAGCAGCGCCCCGGGGGGGAAGACCCAGTACTTC. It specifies CASSAPGGKTQYF.

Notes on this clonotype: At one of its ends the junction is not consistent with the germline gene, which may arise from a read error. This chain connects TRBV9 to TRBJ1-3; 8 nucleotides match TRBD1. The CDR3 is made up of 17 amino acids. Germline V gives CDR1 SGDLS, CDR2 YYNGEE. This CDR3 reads CAGSPSGTGSSGNTIYF. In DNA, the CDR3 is TGTGCCGGCAGCCCGAGCGGGACAGGTTCCTCTGGAAACACCATATATTTT.

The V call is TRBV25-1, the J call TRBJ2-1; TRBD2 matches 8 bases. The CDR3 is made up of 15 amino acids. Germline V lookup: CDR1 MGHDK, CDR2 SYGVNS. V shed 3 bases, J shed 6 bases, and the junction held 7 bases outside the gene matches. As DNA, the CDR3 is TGTGCCAGCAGTGATCCCCGACTAGCGAGCAATGAGCAGTTCTTC. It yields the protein CASSDPRLASNEQFF.

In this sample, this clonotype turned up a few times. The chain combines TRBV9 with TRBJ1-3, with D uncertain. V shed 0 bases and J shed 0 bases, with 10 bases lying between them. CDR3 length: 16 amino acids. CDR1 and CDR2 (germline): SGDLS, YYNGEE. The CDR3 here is CASSVASRDSGNTIYF. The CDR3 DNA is TGTGCCAGCAGCGTAGCGTCGCGGGACTCTGGAAACACCATATATTTT.

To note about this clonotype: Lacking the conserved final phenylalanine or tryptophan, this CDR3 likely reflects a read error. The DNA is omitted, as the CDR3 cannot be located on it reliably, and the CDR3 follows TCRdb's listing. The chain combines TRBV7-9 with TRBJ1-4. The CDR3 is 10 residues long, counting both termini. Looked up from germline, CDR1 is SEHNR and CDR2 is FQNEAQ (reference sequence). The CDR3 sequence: CASSRGTAVT.

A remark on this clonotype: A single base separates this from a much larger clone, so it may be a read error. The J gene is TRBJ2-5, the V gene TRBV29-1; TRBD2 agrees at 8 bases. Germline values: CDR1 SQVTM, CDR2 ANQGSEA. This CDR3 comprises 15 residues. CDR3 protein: CSVEESGSSREAQYF. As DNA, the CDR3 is TGCAGCGTTGAAGAAAGCGGGAGTAGTCGAGAGGCCCAGTACTTC.

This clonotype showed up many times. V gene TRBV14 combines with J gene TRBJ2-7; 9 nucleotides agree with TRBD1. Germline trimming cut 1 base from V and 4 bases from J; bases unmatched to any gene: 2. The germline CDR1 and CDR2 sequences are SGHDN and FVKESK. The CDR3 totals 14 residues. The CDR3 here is CASSQGTGAYEQYF. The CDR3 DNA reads TGTGCCAGCAGCCAAGGGACAGGGGCGTACGAGCAGTACTTC.

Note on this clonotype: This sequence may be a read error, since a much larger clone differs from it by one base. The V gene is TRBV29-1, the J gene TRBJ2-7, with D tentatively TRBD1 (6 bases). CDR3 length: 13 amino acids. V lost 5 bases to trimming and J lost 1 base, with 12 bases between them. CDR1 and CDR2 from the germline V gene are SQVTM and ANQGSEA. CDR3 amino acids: CSVRQTGSYEQYF. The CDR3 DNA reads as TGCAGCGTTCGACAAACAGGGTCCTACGAGCAGTACTTC.

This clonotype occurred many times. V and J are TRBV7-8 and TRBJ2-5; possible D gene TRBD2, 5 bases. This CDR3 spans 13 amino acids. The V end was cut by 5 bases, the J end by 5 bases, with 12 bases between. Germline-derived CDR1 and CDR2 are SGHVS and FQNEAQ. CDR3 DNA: TGTGCCAGCAGCGAACTAGGCTGGGAGACCCAGTACTTC. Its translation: CASSELGWETQYF. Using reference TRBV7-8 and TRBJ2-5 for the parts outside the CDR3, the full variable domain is GAGVSQSPRYKVAKRGQDVALRCDPISGHVSLFWYQQALGQGPEFLTYFQNEAQLDKSGLPSDRFFAERPEGSVSTLKIQRTQQEDSAVYLCASSELGWETQYFGPGTRLLVL.

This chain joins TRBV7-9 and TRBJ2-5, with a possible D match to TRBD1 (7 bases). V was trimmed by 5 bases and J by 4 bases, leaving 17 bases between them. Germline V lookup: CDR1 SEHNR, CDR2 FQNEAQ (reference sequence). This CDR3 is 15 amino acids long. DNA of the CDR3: TGTGCCAGCAGCCGGACAGGAGTGGAGGGAGAGACCCAGTACTTC. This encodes CASSRTGVEGETQYF.

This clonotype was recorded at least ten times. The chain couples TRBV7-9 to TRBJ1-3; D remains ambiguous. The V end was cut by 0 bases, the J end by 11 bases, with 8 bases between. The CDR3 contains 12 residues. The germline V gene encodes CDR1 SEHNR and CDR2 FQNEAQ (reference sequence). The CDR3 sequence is CASSLAADAIYF. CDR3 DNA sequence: TGTGCCAGCAGCTTAGCGGCGGACGCCATATATTTT.

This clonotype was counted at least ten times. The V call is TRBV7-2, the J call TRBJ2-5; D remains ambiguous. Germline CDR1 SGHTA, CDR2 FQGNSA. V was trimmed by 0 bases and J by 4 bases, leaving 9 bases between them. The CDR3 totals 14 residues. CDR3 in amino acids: CASSLAPIGETQYF. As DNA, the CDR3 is TGTGCCAGCAGCTTAGCGCCCATCGGAGAGACCCAGTACTTC.

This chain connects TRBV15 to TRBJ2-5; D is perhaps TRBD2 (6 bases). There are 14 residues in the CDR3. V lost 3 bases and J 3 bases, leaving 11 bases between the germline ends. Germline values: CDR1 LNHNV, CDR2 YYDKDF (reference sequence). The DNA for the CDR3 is TGTGCCACCAGCAGCGATCCGGGAGAAGAGACCCAGTACTTC. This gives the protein CATSSDPGEETQYF.

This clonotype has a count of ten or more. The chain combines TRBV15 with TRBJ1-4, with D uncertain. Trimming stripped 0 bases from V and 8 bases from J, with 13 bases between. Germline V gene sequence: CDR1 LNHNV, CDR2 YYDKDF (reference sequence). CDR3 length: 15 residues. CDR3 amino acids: CATSRDLGWEEKLFF. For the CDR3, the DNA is TGTGCCACCAGCAGAGATTTGGGGTGGGAGGAAAAACTGTTTTTT.

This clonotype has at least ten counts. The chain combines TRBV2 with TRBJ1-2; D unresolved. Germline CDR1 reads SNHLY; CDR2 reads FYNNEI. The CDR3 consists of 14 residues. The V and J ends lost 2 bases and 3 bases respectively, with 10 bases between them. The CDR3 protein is CASSEKPTDYGYTF. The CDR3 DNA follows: TGTGCCAGCAGTGAAAAGCCAACCGACTATGGCTACACCTTC.

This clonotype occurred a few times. CDR3 protein: CASSLGGVLMNTEAFF. As DNA, the CDR3 is TGTGCCAGCAGCTTAGGAGGGGTTCTCATGAACACTGAAGCTTTCTTT. The chain is built from TRBV7-2 and TRBJ1-1; tentative D call: TRBD1 (5 bases). The V gene's germline CDR1 is SGHTA and CDR2 FQGNSA. This CDR3 has 16 amino acids. V was clipped by 1 base and J by 0 bases, with 12 bases between them.

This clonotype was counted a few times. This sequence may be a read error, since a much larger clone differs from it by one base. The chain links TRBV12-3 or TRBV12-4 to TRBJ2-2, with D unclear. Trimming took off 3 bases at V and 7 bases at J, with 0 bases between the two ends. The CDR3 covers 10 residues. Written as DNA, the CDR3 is TGTGCCAGCAGTTTCGGGGAGCTGTTTTTT. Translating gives CASSFGELFF.

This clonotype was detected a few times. Written as DNA, the CDR3 is TGTGCCAGCAGACACCGGCCTGCGAACACCGGGGAGCTGTTTTTT. The encoded protein is CASRHRPANTGELFF. The chain combines TRBV6-4 with TRBJ2-2, with D unresolved. The CDR3 has 15 residues. V was trimmed by 6 bases and J by 0 bases, leaving 11 bases between them. Germline CDR1 reads MRHNA; CDR2 reads SNTAGT.

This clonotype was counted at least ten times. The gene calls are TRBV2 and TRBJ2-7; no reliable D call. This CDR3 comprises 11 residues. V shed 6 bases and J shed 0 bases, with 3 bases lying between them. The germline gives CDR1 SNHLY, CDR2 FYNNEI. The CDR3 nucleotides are TGTGCCAGCAGCCCCTCCTACGAGCAGTACTTC. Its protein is CASSPSYEQYF.

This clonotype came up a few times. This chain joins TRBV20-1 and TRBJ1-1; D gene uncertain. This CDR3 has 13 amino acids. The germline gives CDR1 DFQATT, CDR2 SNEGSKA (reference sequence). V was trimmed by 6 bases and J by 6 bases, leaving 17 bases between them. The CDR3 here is CSATPTQSPEAFF. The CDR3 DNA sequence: TGCAGTGCCACGCCAACCCAGAGCCCTGAAGCTTTCTTT.

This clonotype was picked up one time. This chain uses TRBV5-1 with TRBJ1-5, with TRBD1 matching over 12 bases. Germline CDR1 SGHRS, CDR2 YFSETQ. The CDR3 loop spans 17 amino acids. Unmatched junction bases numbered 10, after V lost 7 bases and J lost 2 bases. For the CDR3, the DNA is TGCGCCAGCCCTCACGGGGACAGGGGGCTTTGCAATCAGCCCCAGCATTTT. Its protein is CASPHGDRGLCNQPQHF.

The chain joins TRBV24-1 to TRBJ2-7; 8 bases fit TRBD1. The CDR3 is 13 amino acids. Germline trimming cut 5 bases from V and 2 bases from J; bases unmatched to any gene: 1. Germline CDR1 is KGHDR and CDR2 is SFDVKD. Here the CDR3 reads CATSAGGTYEQYF. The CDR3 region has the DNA TGTGCCACCAGTGCAGGGGGCACCTACGAGCAGTACTTC.